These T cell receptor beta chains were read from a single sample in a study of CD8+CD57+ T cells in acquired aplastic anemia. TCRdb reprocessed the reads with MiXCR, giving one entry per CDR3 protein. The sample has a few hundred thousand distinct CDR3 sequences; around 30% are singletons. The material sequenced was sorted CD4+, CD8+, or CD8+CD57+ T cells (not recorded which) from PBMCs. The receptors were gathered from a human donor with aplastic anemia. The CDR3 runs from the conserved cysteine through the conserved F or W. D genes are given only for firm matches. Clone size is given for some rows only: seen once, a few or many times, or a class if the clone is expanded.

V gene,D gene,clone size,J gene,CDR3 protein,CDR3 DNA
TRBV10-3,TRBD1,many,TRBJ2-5,CAISVVERTGKETQYF,TGTGCCATCAGTGTAGTAGAACGGACAGGGAAGGAGACCCAGTACTTC
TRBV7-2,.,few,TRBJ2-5,CASSLADRRRTYETQYF,TGTGCCAGCAGCTTAGCGGATCGGAGGAGAACTTACGAGACCCAGTACTTC
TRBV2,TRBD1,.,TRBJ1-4,CASESGQGEKLFF,TGTGCCAGCGAATCGGGACAGGGGGAGAAACTGTTTTTT
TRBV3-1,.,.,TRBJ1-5,CASSQSETGRQPQHF,TGTGCCAGCAGCCAAAGTGAAACAGGGCGCCAGCCCCAGCATTTT
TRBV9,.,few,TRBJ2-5,CASSAQHRGLETQYF,TGTGCCAGCAGCGCCCAACACCGGGGGTTAGAGACCCAGTACTTC
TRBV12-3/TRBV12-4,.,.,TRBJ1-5,CASSFFINQPQHF,TGTGCCAGCAGTTTTTTTATAAATCAGCCCCAGCATTTT
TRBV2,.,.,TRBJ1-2,CASSRSQPRGGYTF,TGTGCCAGCAGTCGGTCTCAACCCCGGGGCGGCTACACCTTC
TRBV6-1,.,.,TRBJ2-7,CASSEFGGGPREQYF,TGTGCCAGCAGTGAATTTGGAGGGGGGCCTAGGGAGCAGTACTTC
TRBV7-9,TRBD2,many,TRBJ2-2,CAPGRDTGELFF,TGTGCCCCAGGGAGGGACACCGGGGAGCTGTTTTTT
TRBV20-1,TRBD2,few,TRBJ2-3,CSAQIMGLADTQYF,TGCAGTGCACAAATAATGGGACTAGCAGATACGCAGTATTTT
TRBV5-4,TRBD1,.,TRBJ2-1,CASSLEDRGGEQFF,TGTGCCAGCAGCTTGGAGGACAGGGGAGGCGAGCAGTTCTTC
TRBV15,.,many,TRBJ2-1,CATSRGDSEQFF,TGTGCCACCAGCAGGGGGGATAGTGAGCAGTTCTTC
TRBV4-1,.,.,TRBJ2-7,CASSQAPYYEQYF,TGCGCCAGCAGCCAAGCCCCATACTACGAGCAGTACTTC
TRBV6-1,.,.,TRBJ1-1,CASSKGRPLRGNTEAFF,TGTGCCAGCAGCAAAGGACGGCCCCTCCGGGGGAACACTGAAGCTTTCTTT
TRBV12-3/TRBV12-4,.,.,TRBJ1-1,CASSFDMGGSEAFF,TGTGCCAGCAGTTTCGACATGGGCGGGTCTGAAGCTTTCTTT
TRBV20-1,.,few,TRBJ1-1,CSARNREKNTEAFF,TGCAGTGCTAGAAACCGGGAGAAGAACACTGAAGCTTTCTTT
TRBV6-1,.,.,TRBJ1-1,CASSEGGGPQILF,TGTGCCAGCAGTGAAGGCGGGGGTCCACAGATTCTGTTT
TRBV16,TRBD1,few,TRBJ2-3,CASSPAGQGIDTQYF,TGTGCCAGCAGCCCGGCAGGACAGGGTATAGATACGCAGTATTTT
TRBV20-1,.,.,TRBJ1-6,CSASGGNSLLHF,TGCAGTGCCAGCGGAGGTAATTCACTCCTCCACTTT
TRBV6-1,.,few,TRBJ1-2,CASAQGDVYGYTF,TGTGCCAGCGCACAGGGAGACGTCTATGGCTACACCTTC
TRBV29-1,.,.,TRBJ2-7,CSGRDKHSYEQYF,TGCAGCGGCCGGGACAAACACTCCTACGAGCAGTACTTC
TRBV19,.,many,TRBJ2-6,CASSIGISGANVLTF,TGTGCCAGTAGTATTGGGATCTCTGGGGCCAACGTCCTGACTTTC
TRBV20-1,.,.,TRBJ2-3,CSAKRQWADTQYF,TGCAGTGCTAAAAGACAGTGGGCAGATACGCAGTATTTT
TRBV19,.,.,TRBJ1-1,CASSPSSLGTEAFF,TGTGCCAGTAGTCCCAGTAGTTTAGGCACTGAAGCTTTCTTT
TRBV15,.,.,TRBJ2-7,CATSSQEVGYEQYF,TGTGCCACCAGCAGCCAAGAGGTGGGTTACGAGCAGTACTTC
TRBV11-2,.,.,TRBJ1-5,CASSLKYRTSGSTDTQHF,TGTGCCAGCAGCTTGAAATACAGGACTAGCGGGAGCACAGATACGCAGCATTTT
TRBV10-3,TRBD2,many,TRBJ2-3,CATDPGTSGSTDTQYF,TGTGCCACCGATCCCGGGACTAGCGGCAGCACAGATACGCAGTATTTT
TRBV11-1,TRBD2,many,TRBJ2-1,CASSRIAGGPNEQFF,TGTGCCAGCAGCCGAATAGCGGGAGGGCCGAATGAGCAGTTCTTC
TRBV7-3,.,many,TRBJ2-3,CASSATGADTQYF,TGTGCCAGCAGCGCCACAGGCGCAGATACGCAGTATTTT
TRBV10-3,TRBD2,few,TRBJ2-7,CATKTPGLAGYEQYF,TGTGCCACCAAAACTCCGGGACTAGCGGGATACGAGCAGTACTTC
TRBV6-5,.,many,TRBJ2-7,CASSYSLGTYEQYF,TGTGCCAGCAGTTACTCTCTCGGGACCTACGAGCAGTACTTC
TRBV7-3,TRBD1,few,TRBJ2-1,CASSLITGGEQFF,TGTGCCAGCAGCTTGATCACAGGGGGAGAGCAGTTCTTC
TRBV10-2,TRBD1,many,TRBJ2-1,CASTWDRPEDEQFF,TGCGCCAGCACCTGGGACAGGCCCGAGGATGAGCAGTTCTTC
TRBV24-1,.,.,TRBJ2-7,CATSDFSAGTYEQYF,TGTGCCACCAGTGATTTCAGCGCGGGAACCTACGAGCAGTACTTC
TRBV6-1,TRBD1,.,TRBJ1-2,CATRRDRVYGYTF,TGTGCCACCCGCCGGGACAGGGTATATGGCTACACCTTC
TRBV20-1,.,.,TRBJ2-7,CSARDLRAQTEQYF,TGCAGTGCTAGAGATCTTCGCGCCCAGACCGAGCAGTACTTC
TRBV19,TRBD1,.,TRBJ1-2,CASSIGLDRANGYTF,TGTGCCAGTAGTATAGGCTTAGACAGGGCGAACGGCTACACCTTC
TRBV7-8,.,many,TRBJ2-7,CASSSNRDRDEQYF,TGTGCCAGCAGCTCAAACAGGGATCGGGACGAGCAGTACTTC
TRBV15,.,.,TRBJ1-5,CATSRGVYSNQPQHF,TGTGCCACCAGCAGAGGGGTGTATAGCAATCAGCCCCAGCATTTT
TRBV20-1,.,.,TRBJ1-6,CSARTPNSPLHF,TGCAGTGCTAGAACTCCGAATTCACCCCTCCACTTT
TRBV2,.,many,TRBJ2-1,CASSVGPYNEQFF,TGCGCCAGCAGTGTTGGCCCCTACAATGAGCAGTTCTTC
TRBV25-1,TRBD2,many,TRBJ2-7,CASSPPSGGGRYEQYF,TGTGCCAGCAGTCCACCTTCGGGCGGGGGGCGCTACGAGCAGTACTTC
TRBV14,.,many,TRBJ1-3,CASSPAGNTIYF,TGTGCCAGCAGCCCCGCTGGAAACACCATATATTTT
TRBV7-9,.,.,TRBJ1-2,CASSTQGLYGYTF,TGTGCCAGCTCGACGCAGGGTCTCTATGGCTACACCTTC
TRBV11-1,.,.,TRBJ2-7,CASSLIGELQYF,TGTGCCAGCAGCTTGATCGGGGAGCTTCAGTACTTC
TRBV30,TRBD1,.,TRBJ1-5,CACDRVGNQPQHF,TGTGCCTGTGACAGGGTCGGCAATCAGCCCCAGCATTTT
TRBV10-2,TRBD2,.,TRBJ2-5,CASSYVGLAGDQETQYF,TGCGCCAGCAGTTACGTTGGACTAGCGGGGGACCAAGAGACCCAGTACTTC
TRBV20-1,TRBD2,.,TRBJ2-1,CSARFIAGSYNEQFF,TGCAGTGCTAGGTTTATAGCGGGGAGTTACAATGAGCAGTTCTTC
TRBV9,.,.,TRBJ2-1,CASSVAGIYEQFF,TGTGCCAGCAGCGTAGCGGGAATCTATGAGCAGTTCTTC
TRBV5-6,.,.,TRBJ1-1,CASRGTEYEAFF,TGTGCCAGCAGAGGCACAGAATATGAAGCTTTCTTT